The rows below give T cell receptor beta chains drawn from one sample of a study of T cells in Graves' hyperthyroidism and ophthalmopathy. TCRdb recomputed calls from the multiplex PCR reads with MiXCR, one row per CDR3 protein. Of 750,000 to 900,000 distinct CDR3 sequences listed, over 35% were seen once; the top ten hold over 8%. Sequenced material: blood. The receptor source for this set is a man younger than 35 with Graves' hyperthyroidism. Both conserved end residues are part of each CDR3. Fields, in order: D gene, J gene, V gene, CDR3 protein. The D gene is left open where the match is weak.

D gene: -; J gene: TRBJ1-3; V gene: TRBV9; CDR3 protein: CASSDWNGNTIYF
D gene: -; J gene: TRBJ2-7; V gene: TRBV12-3/TRBV12-4; CDR3 protein: CASSSRLTLYEQYF
D gene: TRBD1; J gene: TRBJ1-4; V gene: TRBV29-1; CDR3 protein: CSEQGRDEKLFF
D gene: -; J gene: TRBJ2-5; V gene: TRBV7-3; CDR3 protein: CASSPTSLQETQYF
D gene: -; J gene: TRBJ1-1; V gene: TRBV5-1; CDR3 protein: CASSWHSEAFF
D gene: -; J gene: TRBJ2-5; V gene: TRBV4-1; CDR3 protein: CASSQVEQTYQETQYF
D gene: -; J gene: TRBJ1-2; V gene: TRBV29-1; CDR3 protein: CSVEAPPGYGYTF
D gene: -; J gene: TRBJ2-5; V gene: TRBV15; CDR3 protein: CATSRDFRGETQYF
D gene: -; J gene: TRBJ1-1; V gene: TRBV7-9; CDR3 protein: CASSLDGPGITEAFF
D gene: -; J gene: TRBJ2-5; V gene: TRBV2; CDR3 protein: CASSEERGLETQYF
D gene: -; J gene: TRBJ1-4; V gene: TRBV7-9; CDR3 protein: CASSWTGGPEKLFF
D gene: TRBD2; J gene: TRBJ2-7; V gene: TRBV20-1; CDR3 protein: CSAGRGTYEQYF
D gene: TRBD2; J gene: TRBJ2-5; V gene: TRBV7-9; CDR3 protein: CASSQEGLPQETQYF
D gene: TRBD1; J gene: TRBJ2-7; V gene: TRBV5-1; CDR3 protein: CASSSSHRGYEQYF
D gene: -; J gene: TRBJ2-7; V gene: TRBV4-1; CDR3 protein: CASSQDTRGYEQYF
D gene: -; J gene: TRBJ1-4; V gene: TRBV12-3/TRBV12-4; CDR3 protein: CASNLAAGDEKLFF
D gene: TRBD1; J gene: TRBJ1-5; V gene: TRBV7-2; CDR3 protein: CASSSRGVNNQPQHF
D gene: TRBD2; J gene: TRBJ2-5; V gene: TRBV24-1; CDR3 protein: CARTSSQETQYF
D gene: TRBD1; J gene: TRBJ1-5; V gene: TRBV11-2; CDR3 protein: CASSLDPGTGGAKHF
D gene: -; J gene: TRBJ1-5; V gene: TRBV15; CDR3 protein: CATSRVGYNNQPQHF
D gene: TRBD1; J gene: TRBJ1-1; V gene: TRBV7-9; CDR3 protein: CASSLARQGPEAFF
D gene: -; J gene: TRBJ1-2; V gene: TRBV29-1; CDR3 protein: CSQAGSLYGYTF
D gene: -; J gene: -; V gene: TRBV7-3; CDR3 protein: CASSPTDRGGEQFF
D gene: -; J gene: TRBJ2-2; V gene: TRBV7-3; CDR3 protein: CASSPETATGELFF
D gene: -; J gene: TRBJ2-5; V gene: TRBV7-2; CDR3 protein: CASSLKWAGETQYF
D gene: -; J gene: TRBJ1-2; V gene: TRBV7-2; CDR3 protein: CASSFAGSGYTF
D gene: -; J gene: TRBJ1-5; V gene: TRBV7-9; CDR3 protein: CASSLGTLGDGNQPQHF
D gene: -; J gene: TRBJ1-2; V gene: TRBV10-3; CDR3 protein: CAISEVYREARGHYGYTF
D gene: -; J gene: TRBJ1-5; V gene: TRBV2; CDR3 protein: CASRGAPGQPQHF
D gene: -; J gene: TRBJ1-2; V gene: TRBV4-1; CDR3 protein: CASSQDDTNYGYTF
D gene: TRBD2; J gene: TRBJ2-6; V gene: TRBV29-1; CDR3 protein: CSVFDGPGGRGGANVLTF
D gene: -; J gene: TRBJ2-2; V gene: TRBV7-3; CDR3 protein: CASSLPRAGGELFF
D gene: TRBD2; J gene: TRBJ2-7; V gene: TRBV5-5; CDR3 protein: CASSPGRGRRYEQYF
D gene: TRBD1; J gene: TRBJ2-7; V gene: TRBV11-2; CDR3 protein: CASSTLHITGAVYYEQYF
D gene: TRBD2; J gene: TRBJ2-5; V gene: TRBV7-7; CDR3 protein: CASSWNSGNQETQYF
D gene: TRBD1; J gene: TRBJ1-5; V gene: TRBV10-3; CDR3 protein: CAISAQGRDQPQHF
D gene: -; J gene: TRBJ2-7; V gene: TRBV5-1; CDR3 protein: CASSLNEGPYEQYF
D gene: -; J gene: TRBJ1-2; V gene: TRBV6-5; CDR3 protein: CASSFGGAHYGYTF
D gene: TRBD1; J gene: TRBJ1-1; V gene: TRBV12-3/TRBV12-4; CDR3 protein: CASSLGQGMASPTTAFF
D gene: -; J gene: TRBJ2-5; V gene: TRBV7-9; CDR3 protein: CASSLTLRQQETQYF
D gene: -; J gene: TRBJ1-3; V gene: TRBV10-3; CDR3 protein: CASSPRGLSSNTIYF
D gene: TRBD2; J gene: TRBJ2-7; V gene: TRBV20-1; CDR3 protein: CSVITSETSYEQYF
D gene: -; J gene: TRBJ1-1; V gene: TRBV19; CDR3 protein: CAHQGGGGAVNTEAFF
D gene: -; J gene: TRBJ2-5; V gene: TRBV20-1; CDR3 protein: CSARVLGQEETQYF
D gene: -; J gene: TRBJ1-6; V gene: TRBV12-3/TRBV12-4; CDR3 protein: CASSPRDGLSPLHF
D gene: -; J gene: TRBJ1-2; V gene: TRBV25-1; CDR3 protein: CASVESRDYGYTF
D gene: -; J gene: TRBJ1-5; V gene: TRBV7-2; CDR3 protein: CASSSTRGRQNQPQHF
D gene: -; J gene: TRBJ1-4; V gene: TRBV9; CDR3 protein: CASSATDGQGRTNEKLFF
D gene: TRBD1; J gene: TRBJ2-2; V gene: TRBV20-1; CDR3 protein: CSATRQGVGELFF
D gene: TRBD2; J gene: TRBJ2-7; V gene: TRBV7-6; CDR3 protein: CASSSLLAGGADEQYF
D gene: TRBD2; J gene: TRBJ2-2; V gene: TRBV10-1; CDR3 protein: CASRRLAGGASTGELFF
D gene: TRBD1; J gene: TRBJ2-7; V gene: TRBV4-1; CDR3 protein: CASSRAGGAAYEQYF
D gene: TRBD1; J gene: TRBJ1-4; V gene: TRBV5-1; CDR3 protein: CASSLGTGGLNEKLFF